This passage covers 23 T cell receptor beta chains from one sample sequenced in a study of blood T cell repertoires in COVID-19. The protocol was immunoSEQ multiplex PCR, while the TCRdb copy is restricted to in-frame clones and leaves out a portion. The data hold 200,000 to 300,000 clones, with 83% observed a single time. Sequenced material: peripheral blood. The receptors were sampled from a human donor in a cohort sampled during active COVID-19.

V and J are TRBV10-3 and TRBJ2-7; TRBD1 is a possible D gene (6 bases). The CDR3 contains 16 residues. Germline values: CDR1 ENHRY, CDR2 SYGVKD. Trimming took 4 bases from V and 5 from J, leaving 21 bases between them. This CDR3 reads CAISGPSLQGGDEQYF. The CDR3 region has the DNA TGTGCCATCAGTGGGCCCTCCTTACAGGGTGGAGACGAGCAGTACTTC.

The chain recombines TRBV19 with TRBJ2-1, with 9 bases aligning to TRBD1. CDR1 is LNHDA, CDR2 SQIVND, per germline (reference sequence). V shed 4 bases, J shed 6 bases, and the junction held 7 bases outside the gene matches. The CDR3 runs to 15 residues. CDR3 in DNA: TGTGCCAGTAGTACCGGGACAGGGAGTATCAATGAGCAGTTCTTC. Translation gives CASSTGTGSINEQFF.

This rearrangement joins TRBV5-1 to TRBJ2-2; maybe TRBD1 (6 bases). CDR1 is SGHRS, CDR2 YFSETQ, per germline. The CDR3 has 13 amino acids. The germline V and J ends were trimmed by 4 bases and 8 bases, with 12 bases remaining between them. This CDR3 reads CASSLVQGGELFF. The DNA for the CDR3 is TGCGCCAGCAGCCTTGTACAGGGAGGGGAGCTGTTTTTT. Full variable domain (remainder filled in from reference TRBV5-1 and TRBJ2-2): KAGVTQTPRYLIKTRGQQVTLSCSPISGHRSVSWYQQTPGQGLQFLFEYFSETQRNKGNFPGRFSGRQFSNSRSEMNVSTLELGDSALYLCASSLVQGGELFFGEGSRLTVL.

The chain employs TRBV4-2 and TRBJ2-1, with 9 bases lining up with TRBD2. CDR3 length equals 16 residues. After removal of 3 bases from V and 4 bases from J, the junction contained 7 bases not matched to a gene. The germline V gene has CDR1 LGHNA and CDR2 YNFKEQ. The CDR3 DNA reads TGTGCCAGCAGCCAGGGGGGACTAGCCCTATACAATGAGCAGTTCTTC. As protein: CASSQGGLALYNEQFF.

The DNA of the CDR3 is TGTGCCAGCAGCCCCCGTTCCCCACAGGAGCAGTTCTTC. The encoded protein is CASSPRSPQEQFF. V and J are TRBV3-1 (or the pseudogene TRBV3-2) and TRBJ2-1; D is ambiguous. Germline V gene lookup returns CDR1 LGHDT and CDR2 YNNKEL (reference sequence). CDR3 length equals 13 residues. V gave up 4 bases and J gave up 10 bases, with 14 bases separating them.

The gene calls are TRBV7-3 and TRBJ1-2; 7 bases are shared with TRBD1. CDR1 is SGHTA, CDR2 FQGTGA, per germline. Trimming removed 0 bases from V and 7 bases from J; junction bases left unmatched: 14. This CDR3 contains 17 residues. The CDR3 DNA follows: TGTGCCAGCAGCTTAACGGGCGGAGGGGGCGCGAGGAGTGGCTACACCTTC. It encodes CASSLTGGGGARSGYTF.

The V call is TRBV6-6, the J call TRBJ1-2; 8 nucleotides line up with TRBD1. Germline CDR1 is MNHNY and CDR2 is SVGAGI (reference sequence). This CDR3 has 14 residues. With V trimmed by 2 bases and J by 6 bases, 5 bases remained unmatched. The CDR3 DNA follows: TGTGCCAGCAGTTACGGGCAGGGGGCGGATGGCTACACCTTC. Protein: CASSYGQGADGYTF.

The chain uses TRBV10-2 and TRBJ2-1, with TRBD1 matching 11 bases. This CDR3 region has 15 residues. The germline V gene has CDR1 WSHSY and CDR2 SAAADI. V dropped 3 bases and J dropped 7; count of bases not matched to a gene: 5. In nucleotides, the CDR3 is TGCGCCAGCAGTGACGGACAGGGGGCGTGGAATGAGCAGTTCTTC. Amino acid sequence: CASSDGQGAWNEQFF.

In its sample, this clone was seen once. The CDR3 sequence: CASQLAGSYEQYF. CDR3 coding DNA: TGTGCCAGTCAACTAGCGGGAAGCTACGAGCAGTACTTC. The J gene is TRBJ2-7, the V gene TRBV28, with 10 bases fitting TRBD2. The V gene's germline CDR1 is MDHEN and CDR2 SYDVKM. Trimming cost V 9 bases and J 3 bases; bases outside gene matches: 5. The length of the CDR3 is 13 residues.

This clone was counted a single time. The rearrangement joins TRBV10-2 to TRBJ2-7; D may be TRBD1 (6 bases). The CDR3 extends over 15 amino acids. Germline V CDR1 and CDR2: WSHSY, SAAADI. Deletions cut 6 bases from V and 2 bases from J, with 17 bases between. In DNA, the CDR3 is TGCGCCAGCAGACCTCTCGGGACACCAACCTACGAGCAGTACTTC. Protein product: CASRPLGTPTYEQYF.

CDR3 protein: CASSLFGGGENTEAFF. DNA of the CDR3: TGTGCCAGCAGTTTATTTGGAGGGGGGGAGAACACTGAAGCTTTCTTT. The chain is built from TRBV6-4 and TRBJ1-1; TRBD1 is a possible D gene (6 bases). Between the trimmed V and J ends, which lost 5 bases and 1 base, there was a span of 17 bases. The CDR3 contains 16 residues. Looked up from germline, CDR1 is MRHNA and CDR2 is SNTAGT.

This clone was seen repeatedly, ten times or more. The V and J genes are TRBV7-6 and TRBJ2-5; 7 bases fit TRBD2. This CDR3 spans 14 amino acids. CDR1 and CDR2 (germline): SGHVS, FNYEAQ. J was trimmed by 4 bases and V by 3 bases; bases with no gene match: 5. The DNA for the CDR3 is TGTGCCAGCAGCTTTGGGGGGGGAAGAGAGACCCAGTACTTC. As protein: CASSFGGGRETQYF.

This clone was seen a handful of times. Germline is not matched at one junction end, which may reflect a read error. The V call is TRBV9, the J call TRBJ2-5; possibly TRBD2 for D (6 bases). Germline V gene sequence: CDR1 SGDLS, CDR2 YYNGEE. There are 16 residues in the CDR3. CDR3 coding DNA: TGCGCCAGCAGCGTAGGATATCTCGGAGGGGAAGAGACCCAGTACTTC. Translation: CASSVGYLGGEETQYF. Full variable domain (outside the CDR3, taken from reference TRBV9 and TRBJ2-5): DSGVTQTPKHLITATGQRVTLRCSPRSGDLSVYWYQQSLDQGLQFLIQYYNGEERAKGNILERFSAQQFPDLHSELNLSSLELGDSALYFCASSVGYLGGEETQYFGPGTRLLVL.

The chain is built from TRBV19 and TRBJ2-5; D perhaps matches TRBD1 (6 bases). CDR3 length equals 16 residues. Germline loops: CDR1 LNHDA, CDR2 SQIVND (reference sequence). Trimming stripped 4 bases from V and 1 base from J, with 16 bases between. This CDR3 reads CASSRGSGAPQETQYF. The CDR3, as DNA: TGTGCCAGTAGTAGGGGGTCAGGGGCCCCCCAAGAGACCCAGTACTTC.

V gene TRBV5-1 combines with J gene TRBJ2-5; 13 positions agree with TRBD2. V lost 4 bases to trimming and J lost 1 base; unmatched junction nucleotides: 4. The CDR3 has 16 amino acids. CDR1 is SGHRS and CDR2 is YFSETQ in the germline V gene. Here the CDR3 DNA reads TGCGCCAGCAGCCCAAGGACTAGCGGGAGCCAAGAGACCCAGTACTTC. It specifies CASSPRTSGSQETQYF.

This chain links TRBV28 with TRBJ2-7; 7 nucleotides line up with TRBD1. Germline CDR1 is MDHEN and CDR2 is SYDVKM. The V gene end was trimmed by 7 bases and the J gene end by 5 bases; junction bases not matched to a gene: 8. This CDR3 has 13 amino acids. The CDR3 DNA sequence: TGTGCCAGCACCATGACAGGGCTCAACGAGCAGTACTTC. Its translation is CASTMTGLNEQYF.

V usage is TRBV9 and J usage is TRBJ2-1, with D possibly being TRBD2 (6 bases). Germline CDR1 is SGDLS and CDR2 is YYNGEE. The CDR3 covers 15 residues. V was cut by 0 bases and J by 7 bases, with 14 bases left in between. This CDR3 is CASSVGGGRANEQFF. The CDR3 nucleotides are TGTGCCAGCAGCGTAGGCGGAGGGCGGGCAAATGAGCAGTTCTTC. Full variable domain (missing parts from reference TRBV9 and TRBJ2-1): DSGVTQTPKHLITATGQRVTLRCSPRSGDLSVYWYQQSLDQGLQFLIQYYNGEERAKGNILERFSAQQFPDLHSELNLSSLELGDSALYFCASSVGGGRANEQFFGPGTRLTVL.

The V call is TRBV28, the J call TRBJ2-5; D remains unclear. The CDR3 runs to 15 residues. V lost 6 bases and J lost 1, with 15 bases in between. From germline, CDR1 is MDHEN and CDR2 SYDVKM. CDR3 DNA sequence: TGTGCCAGCAGCCCCATCCACAGTTTCCAAGAGACCCAGTACTTC. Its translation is CASSPIHSFQETQYF.

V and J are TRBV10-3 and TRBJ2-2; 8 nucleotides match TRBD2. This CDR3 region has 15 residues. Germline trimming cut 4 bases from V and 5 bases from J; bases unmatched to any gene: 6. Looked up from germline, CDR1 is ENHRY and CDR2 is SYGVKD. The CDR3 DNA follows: TGTGCCATCAGTGTTGCCGCGGGAGGTACCGGGGAGCTGTTTTTT. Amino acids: CAISVAAGGTGELFF.

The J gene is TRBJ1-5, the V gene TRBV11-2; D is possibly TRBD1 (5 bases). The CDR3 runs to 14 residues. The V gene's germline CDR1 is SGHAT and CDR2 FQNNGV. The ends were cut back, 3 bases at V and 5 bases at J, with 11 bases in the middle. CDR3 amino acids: CASSFSQGYQPQHF. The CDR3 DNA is TGTGCCAGCAGCTTTTCGCAGGGTTATCAGCCCCAGCATTTT.

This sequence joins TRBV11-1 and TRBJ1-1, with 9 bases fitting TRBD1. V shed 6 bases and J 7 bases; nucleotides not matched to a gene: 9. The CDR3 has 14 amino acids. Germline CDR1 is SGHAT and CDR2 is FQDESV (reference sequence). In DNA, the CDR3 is TGTGCCAGCAGTTCCGGGACAGGGACGATTGAAGCTTTCTTT. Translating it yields CASSSGTGTIEAFF.

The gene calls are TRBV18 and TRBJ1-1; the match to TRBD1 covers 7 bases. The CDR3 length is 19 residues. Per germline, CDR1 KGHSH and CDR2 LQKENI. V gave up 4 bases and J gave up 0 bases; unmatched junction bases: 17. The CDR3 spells CASSQYVTGNRDMNTEAFF. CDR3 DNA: TGTGCCAGCTCACAATACGTGACAGGGAATAGGGACATGAACACTGAAGCTTTCTTT.

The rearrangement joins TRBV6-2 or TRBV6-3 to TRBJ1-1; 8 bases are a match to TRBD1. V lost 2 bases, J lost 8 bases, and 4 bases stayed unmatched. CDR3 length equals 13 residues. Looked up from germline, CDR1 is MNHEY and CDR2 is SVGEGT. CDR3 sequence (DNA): TGTGCCAGCAGTTACCTACGACAGGGGGAAGCTTTCTTT. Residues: CASSYLRQGEAFF.